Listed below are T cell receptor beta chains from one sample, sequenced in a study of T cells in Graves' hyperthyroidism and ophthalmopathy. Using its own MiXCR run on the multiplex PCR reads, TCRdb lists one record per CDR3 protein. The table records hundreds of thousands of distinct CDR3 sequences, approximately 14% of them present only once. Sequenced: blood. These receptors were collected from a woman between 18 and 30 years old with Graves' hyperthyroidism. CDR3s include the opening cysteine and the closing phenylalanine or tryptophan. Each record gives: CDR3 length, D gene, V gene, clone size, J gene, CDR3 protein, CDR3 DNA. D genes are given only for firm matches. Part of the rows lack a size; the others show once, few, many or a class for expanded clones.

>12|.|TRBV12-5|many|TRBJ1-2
CARTVVNYGYTF
TGTGCCCGGACAGTCGTAAACTATGGCTACACCTTC
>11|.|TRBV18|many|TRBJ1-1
CASSSRGEAFF
TGTGCCAGCTCATCCAGAGGGGAGGCTTTCTTT
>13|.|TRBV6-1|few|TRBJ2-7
CASTRLISYEQYF
TGTGCCAGCACCAGACTTATTTCCTACGAGCAGTACTTC
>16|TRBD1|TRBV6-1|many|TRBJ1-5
CASTDPGQGLGQPQHF
TGTGCCAGTACCGATCCGGGACAGGGGCTCGGTCAGCCCCAGCATTTT
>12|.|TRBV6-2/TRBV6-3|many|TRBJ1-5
CASSWAWRPQHF
TGTGCCAGCTCATGGGCCTGGCGACCCCAGCATTTT
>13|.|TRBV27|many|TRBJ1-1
CASSLYKNTEAFF
TGTGCCAGCAGTTTATACAAGAACACTGAAGCTTTCTTT
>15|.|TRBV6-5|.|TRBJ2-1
CASSDSSGGVNEQFF
TGTGCCAGCAGTGACTCATCCGGCGGGGTCAATGAGCAGTTCTTC
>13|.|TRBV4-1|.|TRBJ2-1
CASGGARNNEQFF
TGCGCCAGCGGGGGAGCCCGCAACAATGAGCAGTTCTTC
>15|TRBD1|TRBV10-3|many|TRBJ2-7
CAISEEAGGVYEQYF
TGTGCCATCAGTGAGGAGGCAGGGGGCGTCTACGAGCAGTACTTC
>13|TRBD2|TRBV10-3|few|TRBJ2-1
CAITRASGAEQFF
TGTGCCATCACGCGGGCTAGCGGGGCGGAGCAGTTCTTC
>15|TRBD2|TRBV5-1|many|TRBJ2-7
CASSGLTSGTNEQYF
TGCGCCAGCAGCGGACTGACTAGCGGGACTAACGAGCAGTACTTC
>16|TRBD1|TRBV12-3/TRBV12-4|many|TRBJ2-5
CASSTTGDRAMETQYF
TGTGCCAGCAGTACTACGGGGGACAGGGCGATGGAGACCCAGTACTTC
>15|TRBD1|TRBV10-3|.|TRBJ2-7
CAISDAKTGQREQYF
TGTGCCATCAGTGATGCCAAGACAGGGCAACGGGAGCAGTACTTC
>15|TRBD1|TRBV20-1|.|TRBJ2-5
CSAGQGRGRVETQYF
TGCAGTGCTGGACAGGGACGTGGTAGAGTAGAGACCCAGTACTTC
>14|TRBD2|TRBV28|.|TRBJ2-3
CASAFVGGTDTQYF
TGTGCCAGTGCCTTTGTGGGGGGGACAGATACGCAGTATTTT
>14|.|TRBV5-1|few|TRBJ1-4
CASSFGRGDEKLFF
TGCGCCAGCAGCTTCGGGCGAGGGGATGAAAAACTGTTTTTT
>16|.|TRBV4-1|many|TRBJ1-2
CASSPLPLGASYGYTF
TGCGCCAGCAGCCCCTTACCCCTAGGGGCCTCCTATGGCTACACCTTC
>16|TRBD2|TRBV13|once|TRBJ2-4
CASSLSGGLAKNIQYF
TGTGCCAGTAGCCTTAGCGGGGGGCTAGCCAAAAACATTCAGTACTTC
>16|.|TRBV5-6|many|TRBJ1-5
CASSSTTRTSNQPQHF
TGTGCCAGCAGCTCGACCACAAGGACCAGCAATCAGCCCCAGCATTTT
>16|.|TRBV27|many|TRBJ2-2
CASSHLRARDPGELFF
TGTGCCAGCAGTCACCTCCGCGCCCGCGACCCCGGGGAGCTGTTTTTT
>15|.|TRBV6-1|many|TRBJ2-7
CASSEVGGTFYEQYF
TGTGCCAGCAGTGAAGTAGGGGGGACATTCTACGAGCAGTACTTC
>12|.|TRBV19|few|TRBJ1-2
CASSIRSMPYTF
TGTGCCAGTAGTATTAGGTCCATGCCCTACACCTTC
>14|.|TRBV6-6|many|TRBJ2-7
CASSYSGLGYEQYF
TGTGCCAGCAGTTACTCAGGGTTGGGATACGAGCAGTACTTC
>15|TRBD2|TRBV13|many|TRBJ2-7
CASSRGTSGRYEQYF
TGTGCCAGCAGCCGAGGGACTAGCGGGCGTTACGAGCAGTACTTC
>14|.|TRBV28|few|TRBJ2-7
CASTLGLGHSEQYF
TGTGCCAGCACCCTGGGACTGGGCCATAGCGAGCAGTACTTC
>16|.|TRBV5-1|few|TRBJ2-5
CASSPLAGAIQETQYF
TGCGCCAGCAGCCCGTTGGCAGGGGCCATCCAAGAGACCCAGTACTTC
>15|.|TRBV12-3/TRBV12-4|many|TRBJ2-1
CASTSDSFSYNEQFF
TGTGCCAGCACCTCTGACTCATTCTCCTACAATGAGCAGTTCTTC
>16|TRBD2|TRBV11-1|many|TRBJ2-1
CASSLARGDPYNEQFF
TGTGCCAGCAGCCTTGCCCGGGGGGACCCCTACAATGAGCAGTTCTTC
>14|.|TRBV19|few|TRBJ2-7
CASRGAGSSYEQYF
TGTGCCAGTAGGGGGGCGGGGAGCTCCTACGAGCAGTACTTC
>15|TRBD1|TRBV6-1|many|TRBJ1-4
CASSFRTGRWEKLFF
TGTGCCAGCAGTTTCCGGACAGGGCGTTGGGAAAAACTGTTTTTT
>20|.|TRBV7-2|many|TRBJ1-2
CASSRDKRGGGPRAYYGYTF
TGTGCCAGCAGCCGGGATAAGAGGGGGGGGGGTCCCCGCGCCTACTATGGCTACACCTTC
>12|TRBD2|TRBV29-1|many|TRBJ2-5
CSANAGVETQYF
TGCAGCGCCAATGCGGGAGTGGAGACCCAGTACTTC
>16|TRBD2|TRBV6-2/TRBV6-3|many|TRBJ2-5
CASSYGGASGVETQYF
TGTGCCAGCAGTTACGGAGGGGCTAGCGGGGTGGAGACCCAGTACTTC
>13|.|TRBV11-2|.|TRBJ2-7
CASSLFRAGEQYF
TGTGCCAGCAGCTTATTCAGGGCCGGGGAGCAGTACTTC
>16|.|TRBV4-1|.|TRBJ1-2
CASSQGGGGILYGYTF
TGCGCCAGCAGCCAAGGTGGAGGCGGGATACTCTATGGCTACACCTTC
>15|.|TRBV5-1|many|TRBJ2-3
CASSPKAESTDTQYF
TGCGCCAGCAGCCCGAAAGCGGAATCCACAGATACGCAGTATTTT
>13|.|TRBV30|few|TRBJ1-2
CAGRPQDYYGYTF
TGTGCCGGAAGGCCCCAGGATTACTATGGCTACACCTTC
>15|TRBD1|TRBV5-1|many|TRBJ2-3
CASSFQTGSADTQYF
TGCGCCAGCAGCTTTCAGACAGGGTCGGCAGATACGCAGTATTTT
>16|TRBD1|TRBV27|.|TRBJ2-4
CASSFTGGLAKNIQYF
TGTGCCAGCAGTTTTACAGGGGGTCTTGCCAAAAACATTCAGTACTTC